This TCR beta chain is drawn from a study of response to subunit inactivated influenza vaccine. This clonotype was picked up a small number of times. Its antigen remains unidentified. Study-wide findings and caveats: Authors suggested few new T cells are recruited by each seasonal influenza vaccination.

CDR1 and CDR2 from the germline V gene are SGHTA and FQGNSA. This CDR3 region has 15 residues. With 4 bases removed from V and 7 bases from J, the gap between germline ends came to 17 bases. TCRdb reprocessed the RT-PCR reads with MiXCR, giving one entry per CDR3 protein. The sample yields more than 700,000 distinct CDR3 sequences, 20% to 25% seen once. Sample: PBMCs from blood, taken less than 6 days after vaccination. The chain has TRBV7-2 and TRBJ1-5; D is possibly TRBD1 (6 bases). This TCR came from a man aged 45-65 years who received an inactivated influenza vaccine. In nucleotides, the CDR3 is TGTGCCAGCAGCTGGGGGCGAGGGAATGGGCAGCCCCAGCATTTT. The encoded protein is CASSWGRGNGQPQHF.